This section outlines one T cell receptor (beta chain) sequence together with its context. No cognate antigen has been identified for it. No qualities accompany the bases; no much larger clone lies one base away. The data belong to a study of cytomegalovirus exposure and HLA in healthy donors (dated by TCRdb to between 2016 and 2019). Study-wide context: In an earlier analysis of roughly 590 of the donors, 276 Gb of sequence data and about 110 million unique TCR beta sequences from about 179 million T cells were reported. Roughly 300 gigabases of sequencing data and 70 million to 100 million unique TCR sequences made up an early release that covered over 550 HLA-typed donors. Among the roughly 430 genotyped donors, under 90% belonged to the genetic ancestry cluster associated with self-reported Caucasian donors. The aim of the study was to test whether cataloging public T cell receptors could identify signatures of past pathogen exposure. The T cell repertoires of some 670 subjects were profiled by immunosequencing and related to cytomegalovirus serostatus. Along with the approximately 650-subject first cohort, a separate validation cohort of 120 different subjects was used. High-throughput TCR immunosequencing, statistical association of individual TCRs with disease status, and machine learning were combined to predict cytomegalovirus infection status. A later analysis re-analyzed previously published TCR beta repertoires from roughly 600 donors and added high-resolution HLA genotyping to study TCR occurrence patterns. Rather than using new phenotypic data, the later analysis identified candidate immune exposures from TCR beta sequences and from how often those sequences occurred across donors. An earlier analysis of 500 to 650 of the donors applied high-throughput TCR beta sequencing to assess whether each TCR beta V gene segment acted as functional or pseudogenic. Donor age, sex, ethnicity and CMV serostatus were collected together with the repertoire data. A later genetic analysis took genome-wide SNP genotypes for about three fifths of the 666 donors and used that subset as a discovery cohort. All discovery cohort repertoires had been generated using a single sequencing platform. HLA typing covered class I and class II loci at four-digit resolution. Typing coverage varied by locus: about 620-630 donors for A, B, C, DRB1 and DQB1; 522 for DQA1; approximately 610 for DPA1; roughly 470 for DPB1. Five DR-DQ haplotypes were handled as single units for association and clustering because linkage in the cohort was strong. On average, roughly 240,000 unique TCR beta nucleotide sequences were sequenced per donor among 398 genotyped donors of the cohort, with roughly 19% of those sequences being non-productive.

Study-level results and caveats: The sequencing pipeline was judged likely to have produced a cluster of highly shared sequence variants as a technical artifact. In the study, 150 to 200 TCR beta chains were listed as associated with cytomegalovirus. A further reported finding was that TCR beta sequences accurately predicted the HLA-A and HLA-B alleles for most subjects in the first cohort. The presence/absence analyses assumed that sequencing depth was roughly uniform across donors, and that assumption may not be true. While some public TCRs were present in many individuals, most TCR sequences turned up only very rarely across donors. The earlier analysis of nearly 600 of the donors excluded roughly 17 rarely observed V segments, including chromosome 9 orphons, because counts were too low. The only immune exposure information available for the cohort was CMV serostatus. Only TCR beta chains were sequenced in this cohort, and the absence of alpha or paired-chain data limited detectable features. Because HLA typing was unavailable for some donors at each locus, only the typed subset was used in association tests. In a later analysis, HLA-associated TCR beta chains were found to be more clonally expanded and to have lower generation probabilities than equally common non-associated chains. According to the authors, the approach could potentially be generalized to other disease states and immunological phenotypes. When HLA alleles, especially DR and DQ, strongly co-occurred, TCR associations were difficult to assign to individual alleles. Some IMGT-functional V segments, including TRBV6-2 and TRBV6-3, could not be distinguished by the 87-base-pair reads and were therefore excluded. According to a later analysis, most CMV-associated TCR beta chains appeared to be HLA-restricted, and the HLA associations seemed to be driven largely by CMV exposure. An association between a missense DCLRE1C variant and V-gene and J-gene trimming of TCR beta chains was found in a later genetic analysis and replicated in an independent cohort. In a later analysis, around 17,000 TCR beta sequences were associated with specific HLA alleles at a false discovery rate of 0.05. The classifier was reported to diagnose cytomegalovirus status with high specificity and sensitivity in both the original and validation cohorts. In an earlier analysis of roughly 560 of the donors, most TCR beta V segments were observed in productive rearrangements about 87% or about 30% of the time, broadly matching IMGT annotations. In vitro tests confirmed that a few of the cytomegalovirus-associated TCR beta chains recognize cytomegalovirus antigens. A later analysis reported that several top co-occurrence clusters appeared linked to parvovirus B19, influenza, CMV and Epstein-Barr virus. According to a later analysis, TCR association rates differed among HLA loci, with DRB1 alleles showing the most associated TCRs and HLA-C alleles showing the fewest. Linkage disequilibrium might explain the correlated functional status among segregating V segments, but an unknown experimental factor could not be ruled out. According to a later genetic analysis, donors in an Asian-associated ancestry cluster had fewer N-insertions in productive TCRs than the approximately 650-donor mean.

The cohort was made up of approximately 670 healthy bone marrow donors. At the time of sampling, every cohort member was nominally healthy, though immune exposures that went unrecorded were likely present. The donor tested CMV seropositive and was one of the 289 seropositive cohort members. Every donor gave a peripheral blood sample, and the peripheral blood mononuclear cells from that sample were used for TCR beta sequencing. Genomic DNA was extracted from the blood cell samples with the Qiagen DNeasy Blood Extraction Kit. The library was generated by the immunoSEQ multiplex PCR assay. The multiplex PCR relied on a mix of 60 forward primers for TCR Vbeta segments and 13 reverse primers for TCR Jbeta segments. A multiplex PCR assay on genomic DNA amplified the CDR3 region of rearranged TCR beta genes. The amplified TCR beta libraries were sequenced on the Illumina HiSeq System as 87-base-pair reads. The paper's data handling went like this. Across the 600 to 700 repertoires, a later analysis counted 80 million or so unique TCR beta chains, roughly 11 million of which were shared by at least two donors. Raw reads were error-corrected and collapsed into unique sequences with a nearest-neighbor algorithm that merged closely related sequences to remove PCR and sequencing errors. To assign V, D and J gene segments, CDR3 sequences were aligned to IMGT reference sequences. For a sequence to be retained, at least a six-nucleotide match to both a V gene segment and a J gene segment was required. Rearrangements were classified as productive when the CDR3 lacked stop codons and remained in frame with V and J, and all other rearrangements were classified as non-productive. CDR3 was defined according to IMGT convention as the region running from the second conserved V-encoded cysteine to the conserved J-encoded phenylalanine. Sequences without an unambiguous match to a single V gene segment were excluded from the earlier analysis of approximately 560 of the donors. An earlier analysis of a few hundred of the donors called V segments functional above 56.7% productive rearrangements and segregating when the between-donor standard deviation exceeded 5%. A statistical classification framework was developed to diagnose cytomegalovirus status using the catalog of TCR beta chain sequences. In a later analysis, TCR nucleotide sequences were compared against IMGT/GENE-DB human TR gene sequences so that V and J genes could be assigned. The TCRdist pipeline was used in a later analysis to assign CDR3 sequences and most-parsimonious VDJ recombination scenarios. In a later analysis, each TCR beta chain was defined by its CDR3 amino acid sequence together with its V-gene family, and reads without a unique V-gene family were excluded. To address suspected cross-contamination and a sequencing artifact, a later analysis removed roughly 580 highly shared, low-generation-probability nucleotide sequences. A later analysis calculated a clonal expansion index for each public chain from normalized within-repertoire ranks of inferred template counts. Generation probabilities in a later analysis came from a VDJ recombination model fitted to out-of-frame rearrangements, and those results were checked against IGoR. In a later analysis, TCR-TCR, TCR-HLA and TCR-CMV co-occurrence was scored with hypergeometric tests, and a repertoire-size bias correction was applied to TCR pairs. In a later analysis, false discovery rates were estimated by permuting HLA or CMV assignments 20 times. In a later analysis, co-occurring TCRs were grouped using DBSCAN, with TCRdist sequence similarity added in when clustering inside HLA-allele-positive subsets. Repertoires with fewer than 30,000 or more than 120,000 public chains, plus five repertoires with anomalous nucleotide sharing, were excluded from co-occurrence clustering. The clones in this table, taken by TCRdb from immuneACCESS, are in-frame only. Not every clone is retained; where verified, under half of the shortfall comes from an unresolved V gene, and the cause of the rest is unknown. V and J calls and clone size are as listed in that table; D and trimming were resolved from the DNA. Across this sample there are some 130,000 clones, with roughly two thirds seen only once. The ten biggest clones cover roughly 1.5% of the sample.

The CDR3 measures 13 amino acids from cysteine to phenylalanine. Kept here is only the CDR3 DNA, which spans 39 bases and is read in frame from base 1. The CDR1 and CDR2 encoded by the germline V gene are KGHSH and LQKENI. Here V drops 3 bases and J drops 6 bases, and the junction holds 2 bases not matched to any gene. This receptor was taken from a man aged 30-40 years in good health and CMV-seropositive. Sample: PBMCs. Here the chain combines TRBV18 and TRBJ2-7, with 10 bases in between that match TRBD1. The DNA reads TGTGCCAGCTCACCCCGGGACAGGGGCGAGCAGTACTTC. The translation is CASSPRDRGEQYF.